This TCR beta chain was recorded in a study of CXCR3-negative and CXCR3-positive naive CD8 T cells. The CDR3 consists of 14 residues. Via 5' RACE with UMI labels, TRB cDNA libraries were prepared. Reanalyzing the 5' RACE reads, TCRdb keeps one entry per CDR3 protein, without DNA. The record lists tens of thousands of distinct CDR3 sequences, of which the ten most abundant hold roughly 15%. Sequencing used memory CD8+ T cells from blood. The chain couples TRBV12-3 or TRBV12-4 to TRBJ2-7; TCRdb's D gene call, TRBD1, goes unchecked for lack of DNA. The sequence was collected from a human donor in good health. Some clones in this sample may be carry-over from other donors' samples. The CDR3 spells CASSLDGAPHEQYF.